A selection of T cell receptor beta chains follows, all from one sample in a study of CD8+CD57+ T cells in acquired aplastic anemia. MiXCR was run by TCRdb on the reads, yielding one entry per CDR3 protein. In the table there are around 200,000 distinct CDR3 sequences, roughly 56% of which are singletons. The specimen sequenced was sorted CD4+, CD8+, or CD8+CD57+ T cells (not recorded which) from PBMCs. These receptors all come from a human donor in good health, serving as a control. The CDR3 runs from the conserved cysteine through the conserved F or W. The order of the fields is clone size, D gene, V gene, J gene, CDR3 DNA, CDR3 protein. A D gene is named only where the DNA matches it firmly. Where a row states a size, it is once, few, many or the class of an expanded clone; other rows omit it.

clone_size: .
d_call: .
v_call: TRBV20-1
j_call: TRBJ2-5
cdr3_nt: TGCAGTGCTAGAGAAAGTTTAGGGATCCAAGAGACCCAGTACTTC
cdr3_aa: CSARESLGIQETQYF

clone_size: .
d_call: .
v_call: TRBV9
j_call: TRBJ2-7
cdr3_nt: TGTGCCAGCAGCGTTACCGGGACGCCAAGCTCCTACGAGCAGTACTTC
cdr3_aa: CASSVTGTPSSYEQYF

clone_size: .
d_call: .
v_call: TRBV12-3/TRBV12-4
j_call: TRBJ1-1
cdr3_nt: TGTGCCAGCAGGAGACGGGGGGTTTATGACACTGAAGCTTTCTTT
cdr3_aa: CASRRRGVYDTEAFF

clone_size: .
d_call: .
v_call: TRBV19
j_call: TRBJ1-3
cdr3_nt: TGTGCCAGCAGAGATCCGAACTCTGGAAACACCATATATTTT
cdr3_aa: CASRDPNSGNTIYF

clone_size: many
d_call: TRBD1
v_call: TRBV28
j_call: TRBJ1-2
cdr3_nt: TGTGCCAGCACTCAAGACAGGGTTGGCTACACCTTC
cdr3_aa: CASTQDRVGYTF

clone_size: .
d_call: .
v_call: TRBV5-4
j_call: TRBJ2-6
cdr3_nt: TGTGCCAGCAGCTTGGACAGGGCGGGCGGGGCCAACGTCCTGACTTTC
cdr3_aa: CASSLDRAGGANVLTF

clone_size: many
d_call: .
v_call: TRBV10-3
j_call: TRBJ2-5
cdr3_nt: TGTGCCATCAGTGAAACGCTAGGGCAGGAGACCCAGTACTTC
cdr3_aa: CAISETLGQETQYF

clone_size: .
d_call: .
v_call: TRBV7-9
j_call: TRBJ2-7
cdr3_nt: TGTGCCAGCAGCTCGGGGGGACAGATCTACGAGCAGTACTTC
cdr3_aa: CASSSGGQIYEQYF

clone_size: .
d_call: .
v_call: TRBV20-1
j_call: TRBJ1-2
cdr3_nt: TGCAGTGCCGTCCTAATGGATGGCTACACCTTC
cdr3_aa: CSAVLMDGYTF

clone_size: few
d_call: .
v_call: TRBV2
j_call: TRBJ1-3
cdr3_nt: TGTGCCAGCAGTGAGTTTAGGCGGCAGGTCGTGCACACCATATATTTT
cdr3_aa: CASSEFRRQVVHTIYF

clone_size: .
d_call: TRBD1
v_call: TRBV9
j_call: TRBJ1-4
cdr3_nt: TGTGCCAGCAGCGCGACCCACAGGGGAGGGGAAAAACTGTTTTTT
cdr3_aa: CASSATHRGGEKLFF